This TCR beta chain stems from a study of blood T cells in healthy people across ages. There are 15 residues in the CDR3. CDR1 is MNHNS, CDR2 SASEGT, per germline. V lost 2 bases and J lost 0; bases outside the gene matches: 2. Combining a sample-barcoded 5' primer with a J-beta primer mix, a second PCR ran for about 7 to 12 cycles. TCRdb called the 5' RACE reads again in MiXCR, with one record for every CDR3 protein. The sample contains 550,000 to 650,000 distinct CDR3 sequences, around 27% of which appear only once. The data were also submitted as part of a second study, on T cells of mothers and their children.

The sequenced sample consisted of blood. This chain connects TRBV6-1 to TRBJ1-1; TRBD1 agrees at 8 bases. The sequence was collected from a boy between 2 and 10 years old in good health. The chain's CDR3 is CASSERQGLNTEAFF. CDR3 nucleotide sequence: TGTGCCAGCAGTGAACGACAGGGGCTGAACACTGAAGCTTTCTTT.